This entry describes one T cell receptor (beta chain). The antigen is undetermined. These data come from a study of blood T cells in healthy people across ages. Then a second PCR, running about 7 to 11 cycles, was carried out with a sample-barcoded 5' primer and a J-beta primer mix. MiXCR, applied by TCRdb to the 5' RACE reads, yields one record per CDR3 protein. The data contain hundreds of thousands of distinct CDR3 sequences, 49% of them singletons. Germline V gene sequence: CDR1 KGHDR, CDR2 SFDVKD. Trimming cost V 1 base and J 8 bases, with 4 bases left between them. The length of the CDR3 is 11 residues. The study, taken as a whole, reports: TCR beta diversity tracked closely with naive T cell percentage. While age rose, TCR beta diversity per million T cells dropped in a roughly linear way.

Source material: blood. The sequence derives from a woman aged 60-75 years in good health. The chain has TRBV24-1 and TRBJ1-2; D gene uncertain. The CDR3 sequence: CATSDFSGYTF. Written as DNA, the CDR3 is TGTGCCACCAGTGATTTCAGCGGCTACACCTTC.